This T cell receptor beta chain came from a study of T cell responses to AZD1222 COVID-19 vaccine. The CDR3 has 17 residues. Germline CDR1 is SGDLS and CDR2 is YYNGEE. The junction had 10 bases not matched to a gene; V was cut back by 0 bases and J by 7 bases. Note on this clone: Its antigen is currently unknown.

The assay was immunoSEQ multiplex PCR, and TCRdb's table has in-frame clones only and misses some. This sample has approximately 61,000 clones, with about four fifths found just once. Study-wide findings and caveats: Spike was spanned by vaccine-associated CD4 TCRs, which were dominant at 160-218 and 743-854.

The rearrangement joins TRBV9 to TRBJ1-4; 9 bases line up with TRBD1. The receptor was isolated from an adult who received the AZD1222 COVID-19 vaccine. Sequenced material: peripheral blood, taken 28 days after the second AZD1222 dose. DNA for the CDR3: TGTGCCAGCAGCGTAGGTCCACCCCCGGGACAGGGTGAAAAACTGTTTTTT. It codes for CASSVGPPPGQGEKLFF.